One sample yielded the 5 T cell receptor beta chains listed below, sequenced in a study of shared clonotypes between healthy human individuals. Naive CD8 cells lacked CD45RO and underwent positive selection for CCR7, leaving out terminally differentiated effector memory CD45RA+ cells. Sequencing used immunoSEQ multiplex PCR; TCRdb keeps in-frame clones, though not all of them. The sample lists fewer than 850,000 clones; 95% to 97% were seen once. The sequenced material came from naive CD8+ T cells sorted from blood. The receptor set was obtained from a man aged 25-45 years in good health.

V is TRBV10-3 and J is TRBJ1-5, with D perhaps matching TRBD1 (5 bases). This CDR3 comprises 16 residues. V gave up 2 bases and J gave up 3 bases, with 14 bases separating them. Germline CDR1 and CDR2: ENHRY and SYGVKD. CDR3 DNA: TGTGCCATCAGTGAGCGGCAGGGCTCAAACAATCAGCCCCAGCATTTT. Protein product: CAISERQGSNNQPQHF.

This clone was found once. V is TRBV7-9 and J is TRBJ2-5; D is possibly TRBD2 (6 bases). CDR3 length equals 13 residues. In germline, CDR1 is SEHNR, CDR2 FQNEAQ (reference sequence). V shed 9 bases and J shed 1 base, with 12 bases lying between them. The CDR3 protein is CASRPGGQETQYF. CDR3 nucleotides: TGTGCCAGTAGGCCCGGGGGCCAAGAGACCCAGTACTTC.

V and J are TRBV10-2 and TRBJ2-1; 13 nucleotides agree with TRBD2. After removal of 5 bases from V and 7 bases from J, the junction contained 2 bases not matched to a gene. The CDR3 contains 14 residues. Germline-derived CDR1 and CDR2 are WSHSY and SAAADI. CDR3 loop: CASSQGLAGNEQFF. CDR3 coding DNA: TGCGCCAGCAGTCAGGGACTAGCGGGAAATGAGCAGTTCTTC.

The CDR3 DNA reads as TGTGCCATCAGACCTATGTTTGGACTGTCTACTGATGAGCAGTTCTTC. Translation gives CAIRPMFGLSTDEQFF. The chain couples TRBV10-3 to TRBJ2-1; tentatively, D is TRBD2 (5 bases). The CDR3 extends over 16 amino acids. CDR1 and CDR2 from the germline V gene are ENHRY and SYGVKD. The V end was cut by 6 bases, the J end by 8 bases, with 23 bases between.

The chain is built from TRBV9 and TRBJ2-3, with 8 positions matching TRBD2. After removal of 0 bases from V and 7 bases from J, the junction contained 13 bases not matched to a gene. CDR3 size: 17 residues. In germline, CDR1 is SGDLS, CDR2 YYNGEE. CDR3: CASSVEGGSGSSNTQYF. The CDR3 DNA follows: TGTGCCAGCAGCGTAGAGGGTGGGAGCGGGAGTAGCAATACGCAGTATTTT.